This T cell receptor beta chain was identified in a study of Ad26.COV2.S vaccination and SARS-CoV-2 variants. In the study overall: By the intramuscular route, Ad26.COV2.S was given once, or twice 56 days apart. Study observations and caveats: Recipients given vaccine exceeded placebo recipients in spike-specific TCR breadth. Breadth of non-spike TCRs did not differ between vaccinees and placebo recipients.

As for treatment: 15 to 20 received Ad26.COV2.S at low or high dose, single or two shots; roughly 5 received placebo; per-sample allocation not given. Sampling took place 63 days after the first vaccine or placebo injection. Immunization relied on an Ad26 vector, which expressed Wuhan-strain SARS-CoV-2 spike. Germline V lookup: CDR1 MDHEN, CDR2 SYDVKM. V was shortened by 5 bases and J by 4 bases, with 11 bases between the two germline ends. The CDR3 has 13 amino acids. In regard to this clone: Its target is not known.

Repertoires were generated with immunoSEQ multiplex PCR, while TCRdb's copy carries only in-frame clones and drops some. This sample has 300,000 to 400,000 clones, with 75% to 90% found just once. The chain is built from TRBV28 and TRBJ1-2; D unclear. The sequencing here drew on peripheral blood, taken in a trial of Ad26.COV2.S vaccine versus placebo. This clonotype was obtained from a person aged 18-65 years who received the Ad26.COV2.S COVID-19 vaccine or a placebo. The CDR3 sequence is CASSRLVGYGYTF. DNA of the CDR3: TGTGCCAGCAGTCGACTGGTGGGCTATGGCTACACCTTC.